The TCR beta chain under discussion was sequenced for a study of blood T cell repertoires in COVID-19. There are 15 residues in the CDR3. Methods used by the authors: By means of reference gene primer amplification, nucleated cell counts were estimated. The data were produced by immunoSEQ multiplex PCR, yet TCRdb's version contains in-frame clones alone and is incomplete. V, J and clone size are taken as reported in that table, and D and trimming were inferred from the DNA itself. The sample holds roughly 150,000 clones, over 70% seen once. Sequencing was performed on PBMCs or T cells enriched from blood (not recorded which). This clonotype was sampled from a woman in her thirties or forties with acute COVID-19. This sequence joins TRBV1 and TRBJ2-3; no check of the table's D call, TRBD2, against the DNA was made. TRBV1 is a pseudogene locus. For the CDR3, the DNA is TGCACCAGCAGTTTTACGGGAGGCCCCACAGATACGCAGTATTTT. It codes for CTSSFTGGPTDTQYF.